The source of this T cell receptor beta chain is a study of blood T cell repertoires in COVID-19. Study as a whole: Sites across the United States, Italy and Spain contributed samples from acute and convalescent COVID-19. PBMCs, B-cell-depleted T cells, or T cells provided the cDNA or gDNA that made up the material.

The Seattle patients, enrolled during active infection, were followed longitudinally. This CDR3 region has 14 residues. CDR1 and CDR2 from the germline V gene are KGHSH and LQKENI. V was pared by 6 bases and J by 3 bases, with 11 bases between. The method was immunoSEQ multiplex PCR; TCRdb's version includes in-frame clones alone and lacks a portion of them. The sample includes roughly 190,000 clones, 94% of them seen just once. This receptor was taken from a man aged 30-40 years with COVID-19, enrolled during active disease. Sequencing was performed on peripheral blood. The J gene is TRBJ1-4, the V gene TRBV18; no clear D. The CDR3 coding sequence is TGTGCCAGCTCCCCGAGGCAAGCTAATGAAAAACTGTTTTTT. This encodes CASSPRQANEKLFF.